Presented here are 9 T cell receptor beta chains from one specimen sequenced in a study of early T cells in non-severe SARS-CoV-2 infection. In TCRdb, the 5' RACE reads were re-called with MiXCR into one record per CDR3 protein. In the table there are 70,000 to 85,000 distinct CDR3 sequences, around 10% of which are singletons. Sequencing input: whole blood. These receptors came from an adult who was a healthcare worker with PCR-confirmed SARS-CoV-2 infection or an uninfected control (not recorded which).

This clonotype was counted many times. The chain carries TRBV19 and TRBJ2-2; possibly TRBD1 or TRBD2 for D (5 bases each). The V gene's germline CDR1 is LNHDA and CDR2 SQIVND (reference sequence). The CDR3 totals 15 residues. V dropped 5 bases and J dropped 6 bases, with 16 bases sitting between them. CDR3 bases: TGTGCCAGTAGTTCAAAAGCAGGGACCCCCGGGGAGCTGTTTTTT. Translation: CASSSKAGTPGELFF.

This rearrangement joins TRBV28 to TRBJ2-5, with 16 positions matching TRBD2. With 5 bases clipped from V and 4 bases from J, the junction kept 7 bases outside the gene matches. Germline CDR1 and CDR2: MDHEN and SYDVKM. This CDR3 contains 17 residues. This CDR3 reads CASSRPGLAGGRETQYF. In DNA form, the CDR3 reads TGTGCCAGCAGTCGCCCGGGACTAGCGGGGGGGCGAGAGACCCAGTACTTC.

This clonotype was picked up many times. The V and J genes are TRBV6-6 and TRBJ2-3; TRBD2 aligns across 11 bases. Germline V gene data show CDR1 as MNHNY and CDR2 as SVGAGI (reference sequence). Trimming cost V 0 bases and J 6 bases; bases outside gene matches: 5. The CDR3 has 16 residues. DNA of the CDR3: TGTGCCAGCAGTTACTCCCTAGCGGGAGGTGGGGATACGCAGTATTTT. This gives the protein CASSYSLAGGGDTQYF.

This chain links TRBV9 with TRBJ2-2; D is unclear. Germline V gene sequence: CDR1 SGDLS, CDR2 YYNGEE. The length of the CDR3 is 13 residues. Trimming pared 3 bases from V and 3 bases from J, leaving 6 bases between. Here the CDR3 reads CASSASDTGELFF. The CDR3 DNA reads TGTGCCAGCAGCGCATCAGACACCGGGGAGCTGTTTTTT.

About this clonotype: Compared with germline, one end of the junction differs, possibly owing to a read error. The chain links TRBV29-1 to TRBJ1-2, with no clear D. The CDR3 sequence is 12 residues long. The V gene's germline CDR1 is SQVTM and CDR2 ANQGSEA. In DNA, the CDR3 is TGCTGCGTTGAAATGGGGTTCTATGGCTACACCTTC. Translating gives CCVEMGFYGYTF.

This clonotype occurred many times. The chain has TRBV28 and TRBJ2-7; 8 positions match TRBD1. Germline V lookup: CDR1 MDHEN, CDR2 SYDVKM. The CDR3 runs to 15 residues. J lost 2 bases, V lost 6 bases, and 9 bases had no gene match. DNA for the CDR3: TGTGCCAGCAGGATCGACAGGGGAAACCCCTACGAGCAGTACTTC. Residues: CASRIDRGNPYEQYF.

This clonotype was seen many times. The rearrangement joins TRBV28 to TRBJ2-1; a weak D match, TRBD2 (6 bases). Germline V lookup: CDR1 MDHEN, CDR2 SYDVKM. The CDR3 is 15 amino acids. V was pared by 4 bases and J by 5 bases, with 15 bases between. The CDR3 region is CASSSPGLGNNEQFF. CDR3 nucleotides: TGTGCCAGCAGTTCCCCGGGACTGGGTAACAATGAGCAGTTCTTC. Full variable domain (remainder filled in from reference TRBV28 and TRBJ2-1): DVKVTQSSRYLVKRTGEKVFLECVQDMDHENMFWYRQDPGLGLRLIYFSYDVKMKEKGDIPEGYSVSREKKERFSLILESASTNQTSMYLCASSSPGLGNNEQFFGPGTRLTVL.

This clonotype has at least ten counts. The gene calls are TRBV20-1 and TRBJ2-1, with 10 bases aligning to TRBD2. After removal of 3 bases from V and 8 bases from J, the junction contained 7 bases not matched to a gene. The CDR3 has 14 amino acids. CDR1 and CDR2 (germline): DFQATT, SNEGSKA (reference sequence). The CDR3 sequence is CSASFVAGGHEQFF. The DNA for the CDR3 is TGCAGTGCTAGCTTCGTAGCGGGAGGCCATGAGCAGTTCTTC.

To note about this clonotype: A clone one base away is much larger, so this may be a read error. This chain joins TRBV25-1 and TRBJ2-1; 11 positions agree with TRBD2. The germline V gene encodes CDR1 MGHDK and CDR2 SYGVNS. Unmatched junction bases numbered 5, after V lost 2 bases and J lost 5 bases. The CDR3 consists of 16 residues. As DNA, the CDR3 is TGTGCCAGCAGTGAAAAAAAACTAGCGGGAGACAATGAGCAGTTCTTC. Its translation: CASSEKKLAGDNEQFF.